This paragraph covers one TCR beta chain sequence. The CDR3 spans 14 residues. Looked up from germline, CDR1 is MNHEY and CDR2 is SMNVEV (reference sequence). The data were obtained in a study of blood T cells in healthy people across ages. There were healthy Caucasian individuals from Russia, aged 6 to 90, serving as donors. Alongside a J-beta primer mix, a sample-barcoded 5' primer served in a second PCR lasting roughly 7 to 12 cycles. With 12 random nucleotides, a template-switch adaptor tagged each individual cDNA molecule. TCRdb redid the calling of the 5' RACE reads with MiXCR, one entry per CDR3 protein. The sample lists about a million distinct CDR3 sequences; 51% were seen once.

Sequencing was performed on blood. The sequence was obtained from a woman aged 60 to 75 in good health. The chain employs TRBV27 and TRBJ2-5, with D possibly being TRBD1 or TRBD2 (5 bases each). The tail of the sequence fits TRBJ2-7 better, so the J call may be wrong. CDR3 DNA sequence: TGTGCCAGCAGTTGGGGGATTAGTGCCTACGAGCAGTACTTC. This encodes CASSWGISAYEQYF.